The 19 T cell receptor beta chains below all came from one sample that was sequenced in a study of T cell clonotyping in hematopoietic cell transplantation. This table comes from immunoSEQ multiplex PCR, and its TCRdb copy is limited to in-frame clones, with some not included. The sample has roughly 37,000 clones, 80% to 90% seen once. Sequencing was done on a sample of peripheral blood mononuclear cells. Receptor source: a woman aged 40 to 55 in good health. Some clones in this sample may be carry-over from other donors' samples.

Only one count was recorded for this clone. The V and J genes are TRBV4-1 and TRBJ2-1; D unresolved. Germline assignment: CDR1 MGHRA and CDR2 YSYEKL. The germline V and J ends were trimmed by 1 base and 6 bases, with 10 bases remaining between them. The CDR3 totals 14 residues. As DNA, the CDR3 is TGCGCCAGCAGCCAAGGCCTGGGATCCAATGAGCAGTTCTTC. It specifies CASSQGLGSNEQFF.

The sample holds one count of this clone. The genes are TRBV30 and TRBJ2-2; D unresolved. V was trimmed by 2 bases and J by 2 bases, leaving 15 bases between them. There are 16 residues in the CDR3. The germline CDR1 and CDR2 sequences are GTSNPN and SVGIG (reference sequence). Written as DNA, the CDR3 is TGTGCCTGGAGTAAAATGGACCCTACAAACACCGGGGAGCTGTTTTTT. Translation: CAWSKMDPTNTGELFF.

The chain has TRBV6-1 and TRBJ2-5; 11 positions agree with TRBD2. The V gene's germline CDR1 is MNHNS and CDR2 SASEGT. V dropped 2 bases and J dropped 1; count of bases not matched to a gene: 3. This CDR3 spans 16 amino acids. The CDR3 nucleotides read TGTGCCAGCAGTGAAATGCTAGCGGGAGGCCAAGAGACCCAGTACTTC. It encodes CASSEMLAGGQETQYF.

This chain links TRBV19 with TRBJ2-2; TRBD2 aligns across 14 bases. The V gene's germline CDR1 is LNHDA and CDR2 SQIVND (reference sequence). The V and J ends lost 7 bases and 4 bases, in that order; junction bases with no gene match: 11. The CDR3 runs 18 residues. The CDR3 spells CASTPMGLAGDGTGELFF. As DNA, the CDR3 is TGTGCCAGTACCCCAATGGGACTAGCGGGAGACGGCACCGGGGAGCTGTTTTTT.

The CDR3 sequence: CASSVAHNQPQHF. CDR3 nucleotides: TGTGCCAGCAGCGTAGCTCACAATCAGCCCCAGCATTTT. The J gene is TRBJ1-5, the V gene TRBV9; no reliable D call. V was cut by 0 bases and J by 3 bases, with 4 bases left in between. Germline V lookup: CDR1 SGDLS, CDR2 YYNGEE. The CDR3 extends over 13 amino acids.

The J gene is TRBJ1-1, the V gene TRBV28; D uncertain. The CDR3 consists of 12 residues. V shed 2 bases and J shed 3 bases, with 4 bases lying between them. The germline gives CDR1 MDHEN, CDR2 SYDVKM. The CDR3 nucleotides are TGTGCCAGCAGTTTAGAGGACACTGAAGCTTTCTTT. Encoded protein: CASSLEDTEAFF.

V gene TRBV4-3 combines with J gene TRBJ1-5; 9 bases match TRBD1. CDR1 and CDR2 (germline): LGHNA, YSLEER. This CDR3 contains 17 residues. Trimming cost V 3 bases and J 4 bases; bases outside gene matches: 10. CDR3 residues: CASSQRTGESVNQPQHF. CDR3 DNA: TGCGCCAGCAGCCAGAGGACAGGGGAATCCGTTAATCAGCCCCAGCATTTT.

The chain employs TRBV10-1 and TRBJ1-5, with D tentatively TRBD1 (5 bases). This CDR3 contains 15 residues. CDR1 WNHNN and CDR2 SYGVQD come from the germline V gene (reference sequence). Trimming removed 6 bases from V and 6 bases from J, with 18 bases in between. The CDR3: CASRHFWGGFQPQHF. The CDR3 DNA follows: TGCGCCAGCAGGCACTTCTGGGGCGGATTTCAGCCCCAGCATTTT.

The genes are TRBV6-5 and TRBJ1-1; 10 bases agree with TRBD1. Germline lookup yields CDR1 MNHEY and CDR2 SVGAGI. The CDR3 length is 15 residues. With 7 bases clipped from V and 0 bases from J, the junction kept 5 bases outside the gene matches. This CDR3 is CASKPGQGLNTEAFF. CDR3 DNA: TGTGCCAGCAAACCGGGACAGGGGTTGAACACTGAAGCTTTCTTT.

The chain employs TRBV27 and TRBJ1-2; weak D call: TRBD1 (6 bases). This CDR3 has 14 amino acids. Germline V gene data show CDR1 as MNHEY and CDR2 as SMNVEV (reference sequence). V was trimmed by 5 bases and J by 6 bases, leaving 16 bases between them. CDR3 DNA sequence: TGTGCCAGCAGTCCCACGGGACAAGGCCATGGCTACACCTTC. Protein sequence: CASSPTGQGHGYTF.

J is TRBJ2-5 and V is TRBV30, with 7 positions matching TRBD2. In germline, CDR1 is GTSNPN, CDR2 SVGIG (reference sequence). The CDR3 sequence is 14 residues long. The trim removed 2 bases at V and 4 bases at J, leaving 7 bases unmatched. CDR3 nucleotides: TGTGCCTGGAGTCCCGGGAGCGGGGCAGAGACCCAGTACTTC. Translated: CAWSPGSGAETQYF.

The chain recombines TRBV28 with TRBJ2-7; TRBD2 is a possible D gene (5 bases). CDR3 size: 13 residues. V shed 2 bases and J shed 9 bases, with 14 bases lying between them. Germline V gene sequence: CDR1 MDHEN, CDR2 SYDVKM. The CDR3 DNA reads as TGTGCCAGCAGTTTACAAGGACTCCTGGGGCAGTACTTC. This gives the protein CASSLQGLLGQYF.

This clone was seen once. CDR3 in amino acids: CASSQDQLALVSDTQYF. The CDR3 region has the DNA TGTGCCAGCAGCCAAGATCAACTAGCACTTGTCTCAGATACGCAGTATTTT. V and J are TRBV4-2 and TRBJ2-3; maybe TRBD2 (6 bases). The CDR3 length is 17 residues. The germline V gene encodes CDR1 LGHNA and CDR2 YNFKEQ. Trimming stripped 0 bases from V and 4 bases from J, with 17 bases between.

V gene TRBV4-1 combines with J gene TRBJ2-4; D not certain. Per the germline V gene, CDR1 is MGHRA and CDR2 is YSYEKL. The CDR3 is 16 amino acids. Trimming took off 1 base at V and 0 bases at J, with 10 bases between the two ends. Written as DNA, the CDR3 is TGCGCCAGCAGCCAAGGGTTCGAACTAGCCAAAAACATTCAGTACTTC. It specifies CASSQGFELAKNIQYF.

This chain links TRBV28 with TRBJ1-2; D might be TRBD1 (5 bases). The V and J ends lost 6 bases and 0 bases respectively, with 8 bases between them. Germline V gene data show CDR1 as MDHEN and CDR2 as SYDVKM. The CDR3 loop spans 13 amino acids. This chain's CDR3 is CASRRGTNYGYTF. CDR3 DNA sequence: TGTGCCAGCAGACGGGGGACTAACTATGGCTACACCTTC.

J is TRBJ2-7 and V is TRBV4-2; D is perhaps TRBD2 (6 bases). Deletions cut 0 bases from V and 2 bases from J, with 17 bases between. Germline V lookup: CDR1 LGHNA, CDR2 YNFKEQ. This CDR3 spans 17 amino acids. The DNA of the CDR3 is TGTGCCAGCAGCCAAGATCTGGTAGCGGAACTACCCTACGAGCAGTACTTC. Translated: CASSQDLVAELPYEQYF.

The V and J genes are TRBV7-2 and TRBJ2-5, with TRBD2 matching 9 bases. Per germline, CDR1 SGHTA and CDR2 FQGNSA. This CDR3 has 15 residues. With 1 base clipped from V and 3 bases from J, the junction kept 3 bases outside the gene matches. This CDR3 reads CASSLVVAGEETQYF. CDR3 DNA: TGTGCCAGCAGCTTAGTTGTAGCGGGAGAAGAGACCCAGTACTTC.

This clone has just a few counts. The V gene is TRBV7-9, the J gene TRBJ2-7; TRBD2 aligns across 12 bases. Germline lookup yields CDR1 SEHNR and CDR2 FQNEAQ (reference sequence). The CDR3 sequence is 16 residues long. V was clipped by 5 bases and J by 2 bases; unmatched bases: 7. In nucleotides, the CDR3 is TGTGCCAGCAGCGCACTAGCGGGAGGAACCCCCTACGAGCAGTACTTC. Translating gives CASSALAGGTPYEQYF.

This clone appeared a single time. The chain links TRBV19 to TRBJ2-7; D is unresolved. This CDR3 has 15 residues. Germline values: CDR1 LNHDA, CDR2 SQIVND (reference sequence). The V gene lost 9 bases and the J gene lost 5 bases, with 23 bases spanning the gap. The CDR3, as DNA: TGTGCCAGCGCATTACAGTCAACCCCCAGCCACGAGCAGTACTTC. Protein product: CASALQSTPSHEQYF.